The present entry profiles one TCR beta chain with its context. The source of the sample is a study of T cells in Graves' hyperthyroidism and ophthalmopathy. About the study: Peripheral blood was taken when the disease was first diagnosed, before any treatment began.

Uncontrolled infection, other autoimmune disease, pregnancy or lactation disqualified patients from enrolment. Amplified TCR beta CDR3 regions derived from RNA transcripts. The TCR CDR3 first-round RT-PCR relied on the HTBI primer set. MiXCR, applied by TCRdb to the multiplex PCR reads, yields one record per CDR3 protein. The sample lists 360,000 or so distinct CDR3 sequences, over 15% occurring once. This clonotype was sampled from a woman younger than 35 with Graves' hyperthyroidism. Specimen: blood.

CDR3 residues: CASSQAGANVLTF. The CDR3 DNA reads TGCGCCAGCAGCCAAGCTGGGGCCAACGTCCTGACTTTC. The chain combines TRBV4-1 with TRBJ2-6; D gene unclear. Per the germline V gene, CDR1 is MGHRA and CDR2 is YSYEKL. Between the trimmed V and J ends, which lost 1 base and 2 bases, there was a span of 0 bases. The CDR3 spans 13 residues.